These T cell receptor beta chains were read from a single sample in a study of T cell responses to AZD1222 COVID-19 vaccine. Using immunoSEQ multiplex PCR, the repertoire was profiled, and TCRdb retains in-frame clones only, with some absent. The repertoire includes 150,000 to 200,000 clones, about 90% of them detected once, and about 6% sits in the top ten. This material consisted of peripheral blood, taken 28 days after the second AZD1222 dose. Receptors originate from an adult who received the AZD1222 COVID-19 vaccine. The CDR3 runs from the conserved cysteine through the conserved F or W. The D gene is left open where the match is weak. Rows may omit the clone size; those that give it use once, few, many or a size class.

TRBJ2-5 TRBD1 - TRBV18 TGTGCCAGCTCCCAAACAGGGGGCCAGGAGACCCAGTACTTC CASSQTGGQETQYF
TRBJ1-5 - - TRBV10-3 TGTGCCATCAGCGTGGAGGGTCAGCCCCAGCATTTT CAISVEGQPQHF
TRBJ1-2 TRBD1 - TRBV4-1 TGCGCCAGCAGCCAATCGGTTATCCAGGGGGAGAGTAACTATGGCTACACCTTC CASSQSVIQGESNYGYTF
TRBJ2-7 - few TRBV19 TGTGCCAGTAGTATGGGGGGGACAGCAAACACCCTACGAGCGGAGCAGTACTTC CASSMGGTANTLRAEQYF
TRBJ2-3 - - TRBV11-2 TGTGCCAGCAGCAGACGGGACGGGACGGCGGGTGATACGCAGTATTTT CASSRRDGTAGDTQYF
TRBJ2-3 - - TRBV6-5 TGTGCCAGCAGTTACGCTTGGGGGACAGATACGCAGTATTTT CASSYAWGTDTQYF
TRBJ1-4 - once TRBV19 TGTGCCAGTAGGTACAGGGATAATGAAAAACTGTTTTTT CASRYRDNEKLFF
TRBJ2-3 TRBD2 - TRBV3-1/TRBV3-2 TGTGCCAGCAGCCCCCAGCGGGAGAAGCAGTATTTT CASSPQREKQYF
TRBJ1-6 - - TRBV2 TGTGCCAGCAGGGGGGACGTGTCACCCCTCCACTTT CASRGDVSPLHF
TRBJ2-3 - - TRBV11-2 TGTGCCAGCACCCGACAGACCACAGATACGCAGTATTTT CASTRQTTDTQYF
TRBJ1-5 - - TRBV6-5 TGTGCCAGCACCGGAAGGGGGAATCAGCCCCAGCATTTT CASTGRGNQPQHF
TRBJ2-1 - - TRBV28 TGTGCCAGCAGTTTAAGTCCCAGAGGTGGGAGCTCCTACAATGAGCAGTTCTTC CASSLSPRGGSSYNEQFF
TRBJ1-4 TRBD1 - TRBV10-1 TGCGCCAGCAGTGAGGACACCGGGACAGATCTGTTTTTT CASSEDTGTDLFF
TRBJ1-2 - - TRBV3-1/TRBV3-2 TGTGCCAGCAGCTCGGGACTTCCTGGAGGCTACACCTTC CASSSGLPGGYTF
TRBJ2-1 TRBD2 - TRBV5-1 TGCGCCAGCAGCTTGAGTAGCGGGATTATCTATGAGCAGTTCTTC CASSLSSGIIYEQFF
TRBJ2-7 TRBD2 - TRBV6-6 TGTGCCAGCACCCCCGTCGGGGGGGTTGGGAACGAGCAGTACTTC CASTPVGGVGNEQYF
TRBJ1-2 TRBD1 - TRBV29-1 TGCAGCGTCCAGGGACAGGGGGCGTTTAACTATGGCTACACCTTC CSVQGQGAFNYGYTF
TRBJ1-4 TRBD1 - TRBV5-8 TGTGCCAGCAGCACAGGGGCATTTGGTGAAAAACTGTTTTTT CASSTGAFGEKLFF
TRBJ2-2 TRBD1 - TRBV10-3 TGTGCCATCAGTGAGTCTGGGACAGAGGCGAACACCGGGGAGCTGTTTTTT CAISESGTEANTGELFF
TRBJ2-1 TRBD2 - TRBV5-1 TGCGCCAGCAGCCCGGGGGCGGGGGGGCGTTACAATGAGCAGTTCTTC CASSPGAGGRYNEQFF
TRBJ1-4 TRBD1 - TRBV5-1 TGCGCCAGCAGCCACCGGGACAGGGATAATGAAAAACTGTTTTTT CASSHRDRDNEKLFF
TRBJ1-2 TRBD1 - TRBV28 TGTGCCAGCAGCCCAGGGGGAGGTTATGGCTACACCTTC CASSPGGGYGYTF
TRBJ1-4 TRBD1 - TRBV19 TGTGCCAGTACCCGGGACAGGGAAAATGAAAAACTGTTTTTT CASTRDRENEKLFF
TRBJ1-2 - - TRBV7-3 TGTGCCAGCAGCTTAACGGGGCAGGGGCCTAGTGGCTACACCTTC CASSLTGQGPSGYTF
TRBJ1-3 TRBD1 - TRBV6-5 TGTGCCAGCAGTTACTCAACAGGGGAAAACACCATATATTTT CASSYSTGENTIYF
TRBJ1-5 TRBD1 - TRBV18 TGTGCCAGCTCACTCGCCCCGGGACAGGGTAATGTTGGTCAGCCCCAGCATTTT CASSLAPGQGNVGQPQHF